The clone carrying this T cell receptor (beta chain) was seen only a few times. Repertoires were generated with immunoSEQ multiplex PCR, while TCRdb's copy carries only in-frame clones and drops some. The table includes roughly 140,000 clones, roughly 88% detected once. The sample originates from a study of blood T cell repertoires in COVID-19. This receptor was taken from a woman in her fifties or sixties with acute or convalescent COVID-19. The specimen was peripheral blood.

The CDR3 sequence: CAIARTGGYQPQHF. CDR3 bases: TGTGCAATAGCCCGGACAGGGGGCTATCAGCCCCAGCATTTT. V usage is TRBV28 and J usage is TRBJ1-5; 11 bases map to TRBD1. The CDR3 is 14 residues long. Germline V gene data show CDR1 as MDHEN and CDR2 as SYDVKM.